The 25 T cell receptor beta chains listed next were all sequenced from one sample in a study of blood T cell repertoires in COVID-19. The data were produced by immunoSEQ multiplex PCR, yet TCRdb's version contains in-frame clones alone and is incomplete. The sample has 130,000 to 150,000 clones, 70% to 90% seen once. Material for sequencing was peripheral blood. These receptors came from a woman in her sixties with COVID-19, enrolled during active disease.

The chain carries TRBV27 and TRBJ1-5; D unclear. CDR1 is MNHEY, CDR2 SMNVEV, per germline (reference sequence). The CDR3 consists of 14 residues. V dropped 3 bases and J dropped 2 bases, with 8 bases sitting between them. CDR3 in amino acids: CASSLVGGNQPQHF. CDR3 bases: TGTGCCAGCAGTTTGGTGGGCGGCAATCAGCCCCAGCATTTT.

The J gene is TRBJ2-5, the V gene TRBV6-1; D call uncertain. The CDR3 has 14 amino acids. The V end lost 2 bases, the J end lost 5 bases, and 12 bases lay between the germline ends. In germline, CDR1 is MNHNS, CDR2 SASEGT. The CDR3 DNA is TGTGCCAGCAGTGAAAAACCGTCGCGGGAGACCCAGTACTTC. It specifies CASSEKPSRETQYF.

Worth noting for this clone: Other nucleotide sequences from this sample produce the same CDR3. This chain joins TRBV5-1 and TRBJ2-7, with 9 nucleotides matching TRBD1. The CDR3 runs to 14 residues. The V gene's germline CDR1 is SGHRS and CDR2 YFSETQ. Losses at the gene ends were 0 bases for V and 7 bases for J; bases not matched to a gene: 5. CDR3 amino acids: CASSLAGQGYEQYF. CDR3 DNA sequence: TGCGCCAGCAGCTTGGCGGGACAGGGCTATGAGCAGTACTTC.

The sample holds a few counts of this clone. The chain employs TRBV4-1 and TRBJ1-3; D not resolved. The CDR3 loop spans 16 amino acids. Germline V lookup: CDR1 MGHRA, CDR2 YSYEKL. Trimming took 0 bases from V and 2 from J, leaving 11 bases between them. As DNA, the CDR3 is TGCGCCAGCAGCCAAGACGAGGGCCTCACTGGAAACACCATATATTTT. It is translated as CASSQDEGLTGNTIYF.

A remark on this clone: This sample includes further DNA sequences coding for the same CDR3. The chain employs TRBV3-1 (or the pseudogene TRBV3-2) and TRBJ1-1; weak D call: TRBD1 (6 bases). CDR1 and CDR2 from the germline V gene are LGHDT and YNNKEL (reference sequence). Trimming pared 0 bases from V and 1 base from J, leaving 6 bases between. The CDR3 length is 14 residues. The CDR3 nucleotides are TGTGCCAGCAGCCAAGAAGGGGGGAACACTGAAGCTTTCTTT. As protein: CASSQEGGNTEAFF.

The J gene is TRBJ1-2, the V gene TRBV6-5; D uncertain. The CDR3 is 14 residues long. The V gene lost 4 bases and the J gene lost 0 bases, with 9 bases spanning the gap. CDR1 MNHEY and CDR2 SVGAGI come from the germline V gene. CDR3 region: CASSSGGANYGYTF. CDR3 sequence (DNA): TGTGCCAGCAGTTCGGGCGGGGCTAACTATGGCTACACCTTC.

The genes are TRBV5-1 and TRBJ1-4; TRBD1 aligns across 8 bases. Looked up from germline, CDR1 is SGHRS and CDR2 is YFSETQ. This CDR3 comprises 15 residues. J gave up 4 bases and V 0 bases, and 2 bases lay outside the gene matches. In DNA form, the CDR3 reads TGCGCCAGCAGCTTGGCGGGACAGGATAATGAAAAACTGTTTTTT. As protein: CASSLAGQDNEKLFF.

CDR3 loop: CSVGGLAGGEQFF. CDR3 DNA: TGCAGCGTTGGGGGACTAGCTGGAGGTGAGCAGTTCTTC. The chain joins TRBV29-1 to TRBJ2-1; 9 bases map to TRBD2. The CDR3 length is 13 residues. V was clipped by 4 bases and J by 9 bases; unmatched bases: 7. Germline CDR1 reads SQVTM; CDR2 reads ANQGSEA.

This clone showed up just once. The chain employs TRBV19 and TRBJ1-4; 10 nucleotides align to TRBD1. This CDR3 contains 14 residues. J gave up 8 bases and V 7 bases, and 7 bases lay outside the gene matches. The germline V gene encodes CDR1 LNHDA and CDR2 SQIVND (reference sequence). The CDR3 region has the DNA TGTGCCAGTACCATCGGGACAGGGGACGAAAAACTGTTTTTT. It yields the protein CASTIGTGDEKLFF.

CDR3 in DNA: TGTGCCAGCAGGAAGACAGGGTTCGATGAAAAACTGTTTTTT. Amino acids: CASRKTGFDEKLFF. The V call is TRBV5-6, the J call TRBJ1-4; 7 nucleotides agree with TRBD1. After removal of 5 bases from V and 6 bases from J, the junction contained 7 bases not matched to a gene. The CDR3 runs 14 residues. CDR1 is SGHDT, CDR2 YYEEEE, per germline. Looking up the rest from reference TRBV5-6 and TRBJ1-4 gives the full variable domain: DAGVTQSPTHLIKTRGQQVTLRCSPKSGHDTVSWYQQALGQGPQFIFQYYEEEERQRGNFPDRFSGHQFPNYSSELNVNALLLGDSALYLCASRKTGFDEKLFFGSGTQLSVL.

The J gene is TRBJ1-2, the V gene TRBV11-1; no definite D call. Germline loops: CDR1 SGHAT, CDR2 FQDESV (reference sequence). CDR3 length: 13 amino acids. Trimming shortened V by 5 bases and J by 8 bases, and 15 bases separated the two germline ends. CDR3 protein: CASSPRSREGYTF. CDR3 coding DNA: TGTGCCAGCAGCCCCAGGTCGAGGGAAGGCTACACCTTC. Complete variable domain (other parts from reference TRBV11-1 and TRBJ1-2): EAEVAQSPRYKITEKSQAVAFWCDPISGHATLYWYRQILGQGPELLVQFQDESVVDDSQLPKDRFSAERLKGVDSTLKIQPAELGDSAMYLCASSPRSREGYTFGSGTRLTVV.

The genes are TRBV18 and TRBJ1-3; no definite D call. The CDR3 length is 15 residues. The V gene lost 4 bases and the J gene lost 0 bases, with 10 bases spanning the gap. Looked up from germline, CDR1 is KGHSH and CDR2 is LQKENI. The CDR3 protein is CASSLYAISGNTIYF. The CDR3 region has the DNA TGTGCCAGCTCACTATATGCGATCTCTGGAAACACCATATATTTT.

The chain employs TRBV19 and TRBJ1-1; D ambiguous. Germline CDR1 is LNHDA and CDR2 is SQIVND (reference sequence). The CDR3 is 14 amino acids. The ends were cut back, 2 bases at V and 11 bases at J, with 18 bases in the middle. As DNA, the CDR3 is TGTGCCAGTAGTATAAGTGGCACCTCGGCGGGTGCTTTCTTT. This encodes CASSISGTSAGAFF.

This chain joins TRBV11-2 and TRBJ2-5; 7 nucleotides align to TRBD1. CDR3 length: 15 amino acids. V lost 5 bases and J lost 4; bases outside the gene matches: 10. Germline V gene data show CDR1 as SGHAT and CDR2 as FQNNGV. CDR3 coding DNA: TGTGCCAGCAGCAACAGGGGTTGGGGTCGAGAGACCCAGTACTTC. This encodes CASSNRGWGRETQYF.

The genes are TRBV2 and TRBJ2-7; 7 bases agree with TRBD1. CDR1 is SNHLY, CDR2 FYNNEI, per germline. The V segment lost 1 base and the J segment 3 bases; nucleotides outside the gene matches: 6. The CDR3 has 15 amino acids. The CDR3 nucleotides read TGTGCCAGCAGTGAAGGTTTACAGGGGTACTACGAGCAGTACTTC. Protein product: CASSEGLQGYYEQYF. The complete variable domain, with remaining parts taken from reference TRBV2 and TRBJ2-7, reads EPEVTQTPSHQVTQMGQEVILRCVPISNHLYFYWYRQILGQKVEFLVSFYNNEISEKSEIFDDQFSVERPDGSNFTLKIRSTKLEDSAMYFCASSEGLQGYYEQYFGPGTRLTVT.

This chain links TRBV5-1 with TRBJ2-1, with 10 bases lining up with TRBD2. The germline gives CDR1 SGHRS, CDR2 YFSETQ. The CDR3 contains 14 residues. V shed 4 bases and J 5 bases; nucleotides not matched to a gene: 3. In DNA, the CDR3 is TGCGCCAGCAGCCATACTAGCGGGGACAATGAGCAGTTCTTC. Its protein is CASSHTSGDNEQFF.

The V and J genes are TRBV30 and TRBJ2-1, with 7 positions matching TRBD1. Germline CDR1 is GTSNPN and CDR2 is SVGIG (reference sequence). The CDR3 is 15 amino acids. The trim removed 3 bases at V and 5 bases at J, leaving 10 bases unmatched. In nucleotides, the CDR3 is TGTGCCTGGAGAAGAAGGGGCAGGGGGAACAATGAGCAGTTCTTC. Encoded protein: CAWRRRGRGNNEQFF.

The chain couples TRBV7-2 to TRBJ2-7, with 9 bases lining up with TRBD2. CDR3 size: 16 residues. The junction had 8 bases not matched to a gene; V was cut back by 5 bases and J by 0 bases. The germline gives CDR1 SGHTA, CDR2 FQGNSA. The CDR3 DNA sequence: TGTGCCAGCAGCCTGAACCGCGGGGGGGCCTCCTACGAGCAGTACTTC. Encoded protein: CASSLNRGGASYEQYF.

The chain carries TRBV6-4 and TRBJ2-7; the match to TRBD2 covers 9 bases. CDR3 length equals 17 residues. Per the germline V gene, CDR1 is MRHNA and CDR2 is SNTAGT. The V and J ends lost 6 bases and 0 bases, in that order; junction bases with no gene match: 12. The CDR3 reads CASRRRSLAGVSYEQYF. In nucleotides, the CDR3 is TGTGCCAGCAGGAGGCGATCCTTAGCGGGGGTCTCCTACGAGCAGTACTTC.

V usage is TRBV12-5 and J usage is TRBJ2-5, with 7 bases lining up with TRBD2. This CDR3 has 16 amino acids. V lost 6 bases, J lost 5 bases, and 15 bases stayed unmatched. Germline V gene data show CDR1 as LGHNT and CDR2 as FRNRAP. The DNA for the CDR3 is TGTGCTAGTGGACAAACGCCCCAGGGAGGGCGGGAGACCCAGTACTTC. Protein: CASGQTPQGGRETQYF.

The V gene is TRBV7-8, the J gene TRBJ2-7, with D possibly TRBD2 on 6 matching bases. There are 14 residues in the CDR3. Germline CDR1 is SGHVS and CDR2 is FQNEAQ. The V gene lost 6 bases and the J gene lost 2 bases, with 14 bases spanning the gap. CDR3 sequence (DNA): TGTGCCAGCAGAAGGCCGGGACTCACCTACGAGCAGTACTTC. This codes for CASRRPGLTYEQYF.

The chain uses TRBV7-3 and TRBJ2-7; D might be TRBD1 (5 bases). Between the trimmed V and J ends, which lost 1 base and 0 bases, there was a span of 10 bases. Germline loops: CDR1 SGHTA, CDR2 FQGTGA. The CDR3 covers 15 residues. CDR3 DNA: TGTGCCAGCAGCTTAAGTGCAGGGATCTCCTACGAGCAGTACTTC. As protein: CASSLSAGISYEQYF.

The chain employs TRBV9 and TRBJ1-1; TRBD1 might be the D (6 bases). The V gene's germline CDR1 is SGDLS and CDR2 YYNGEE. Trimming removed 0 bases at V and 11 bases at J, with 14 bases between. The length of the CDR3 is 13 residues. CDR3 coding DNA: TGTGCCAGCAGCGTAGATTCGGGACAAAGGGCTTTCTTT. This encodes CASSVDSGQRAFF.

This chain uses TRBV5-1 with TRBJ1-4, with 7 bases fitting TRBD1. Looked up from germline, CDR1 is SGHRS and CDR2 is YFSETQ. CDR3 length equals 14 residues. J was trimmed by 4 bases and V by 4 bases; bases with no gene match: 4. CDR3 nucleotides: TGCGCCAGCAGCATCGGACAGGTTAATGAAAAACTGTTTTTT. Its translation: CASSIGQVNEKLFF.

As to this clone: The sample holds other DNA sequences that translate to the same CDR3. The rearrangement uses TRBV7-3 and TRBJ2-7; D is perhaps TRBD1 (5 bases). CDR1 and CDR2 (germline): SGHTA, FQGTGA. The length of the CDR3 is 13 residues. Trimming stripped 3 bases from V and 2 bases from J, with 8 bases between. The CDR3 DNA follows: TGTGCCAGCAGCTTGGGCAGGGCCTACGAGCAGTACTTC. It is translated as CASSLGRAYEQYF.